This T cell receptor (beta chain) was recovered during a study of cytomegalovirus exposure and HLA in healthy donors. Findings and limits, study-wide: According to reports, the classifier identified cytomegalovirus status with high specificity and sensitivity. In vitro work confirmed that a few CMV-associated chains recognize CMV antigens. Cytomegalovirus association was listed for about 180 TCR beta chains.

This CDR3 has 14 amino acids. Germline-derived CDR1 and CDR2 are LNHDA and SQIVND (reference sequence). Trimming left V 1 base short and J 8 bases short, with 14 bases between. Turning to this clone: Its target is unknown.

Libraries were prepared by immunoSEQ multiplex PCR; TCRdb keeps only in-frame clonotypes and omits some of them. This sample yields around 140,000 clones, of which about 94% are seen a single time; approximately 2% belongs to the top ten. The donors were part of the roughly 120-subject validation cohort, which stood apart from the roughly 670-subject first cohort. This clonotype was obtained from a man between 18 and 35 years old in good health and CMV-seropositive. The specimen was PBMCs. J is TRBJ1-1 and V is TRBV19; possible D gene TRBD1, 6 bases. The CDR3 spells CASSIASLQGEAFF. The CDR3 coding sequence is TGTGCCAGTAGTATAGCCTCCTTACAGGGCGAAGCTTTCTTT.